This passage covers 17 T cell receptor beta chains from one sample sequenced in a study of CD8 T cells in ankylosing spondylitis. TCRdb used MiXCR to reprocess the 5' RACE reads, holding one entry per CDR3 protein. The table records 250,000 to 400,000 distinct CDR3 sequences, around 10% of them present only once. The sequencing input was blood, either unsorted or a sorted T cell fraction (not recorded which). Every receptor here comes from a female donor with ankylosing spondylitis or in good health (not recorded which).

The chain couples TRBV20-1 to TRBJ2-7; D is perhaps TRBD2 (5 bases). Trimming shortened V by 0 bases and J by 7 bases, and 16 bases separated the two germline ends. The germline CDR1 and CDR2 sequences are DFQATT and SNEGSKA (reference sequence). This CDR3 has 14 residues. As DNA, the CDR3 is TGCAGTGCTAGAGATATACTAGTTGGGCGGGAGCAGTACTTC. Residues: CSARDILVGREQYF.

This clonotype was counted ten times or more. The J gene is TRBJ2-4, the V gene TRBV5-1, with D unclear. This CDR3 comprises 17 residues. Germline CDR1 reads SGHRS; CDR2 reads YFSETQ. The V and J ends lost 2 bases and 3 bases respectively, with 18 bases between them. CDR3 sequence reads: CASSFPWARQNKNIQYF. For the CDR3, the DNA is TGCGCCAGCAGCTTCCCCTGGGCTAGACAAAACAAAAACATTCAGTACTTC.

The chain is built from TRBV5-1 and TRBJ2-7; D ambiguous. CDR3 length: 14 amino acids. Trimming took 0 bases from V and 1 from J, leaving 8 bases between them. Germline V gene lookup returns CDR1 SGHRS and CDR2 YFSETQ. The chain's CDR3 is CASSLDGKSYEQYF. CDR3 DNA sequence: TGCGCCAGCAGCTTGGACGGCAAGTCCTACGAGCAGTACTTC.

This clonotype has ten or more counts. This sequence joins TRBV5-1 and TRBJ2-5, with TRBD1 as a possible D gene (5 bases). V lost 4 bases, J lost 0 bases, and 10 bases lay in between. CDR3 length: 14 amino acids. Germline V CDR1 and CDR2: SGHRS, YFSETQ. The CDR3 DNA follows: TGCGCCAGCAGCCGACAGAATTACCAAGAGACCCAGTACTTC. Its protein product is CASSRQNYQETQYF.

This clonotype showed up just a few times. The genes are TRBV6-1 and TRBJ1-2; 8 nucleotides align to TRBD1. The CDR3 extends over 15 amino acids. Germline CDR1 and CDR2: MNHNS and SASEGT. The V and J ends lost 1 base and 5 bases, in that order; junction bases with no gene match: 6. In DNA form, the CDR3 reads TGTGCCAGCAGTGAAGGGACAGGGTCCAGTTATGGCTACACCTTC. Encoded protein: CASSEGTGSSYGYTF.

This clonotype was found a few times. DNA for the CDR3: TGCAGTGCTAGAGATCGTAGGTCAGCCCTACCTAGCGAGCAGTACTTC. Translating it yields CSARDRRSALPSEQYF. The V and J genes are TRBV20-1 and TRBJ2-7; D call uncertain. The CDR3 sequence is 16 residues long. The V and J ends lost 0 bases and 6 bases respectively, with 21 bases between them. Germline CDR1 is DFQATT and CDR2 is SNEGSKA (reference sequence).

The chain links TRBV5-8 to TRBJ1-1, with D perhaps TRBD1 (5 bases). Trimming removed 1 base from V and 1 base from J, with 11 bases in between. The germline V gene has CDR1 SGHTS and CDR2 YDEGEE. The CDR3 length is 15 residues. DNA for the CDR3: TGTGCCAGCAGCTTGTACTTGGGGCAGAACACTGAAGCTTTCTTT. Amino acid sequence: CASSLYLGQNTEAFF. The full variable domain, with the rest looked up from reference TRBV5-8 and TRBJ1-1, is EAGVTQSPTHLIKTRGQQATLRCSPISGHTSVYWYQQALGLGLQFLLWYDEGEERNRGNFPPRFSGRQFPNYSSELNVNALELEDSALYLCASSLYLGQNTEAFFGQGTRLTVV.

The J gene is TRBJ1-3, the V gene TRBV15, with D possibly TRBD1 on 6 matching bases. The CDR3 loop spans 18 amino acids. CDR1 LNHNV and CDR2 YYDKDF come from the germline V gene (reference sequence). Trimming cost V 0 bases and J 4 bases, with 19 bases left between them. CDR3 sequence: CATSRDVLRGQAGNTIYF. The CDR3 nucleotides read TGTGCCACCAGCAGAGATGTATTGCGGGGGCAGGCGGGAAACACCATATATTTT.

Many counts were recorded for this clonotype. Here the CDR3 DNA reads TGTGCCACGGGACAGGGTTTGGGGCAAGAGACCCAGTACTTC. It encodes CATGQGLGQETQYF. The chain has TRBV10-3 and TRBJ2-5; 9 nucleotides line up with TRBD1. Germline CDR1 is ENHRY and CDR2 is SYGVKD. The CDR3 sequence is 14 residues long. After removal of 10 bases from V and 2 bases from J, the junction contained 8 bases not matched to a gene.

Comments on this clonotype: This may stem from a read error, because a much larger clone lies one nucleotide away. Lacking the conserved final phenylalanine or tryptophan, this CDR3 likely reflects a read error. This rearrangement joins TRBV20-1 to TRBJ1-2; possibly TRBD1 for D (6 bases). CDR3 length equals 12 residues. Germline V gene lookup returns CDR1 DFQATT and CDR2 SNEGSKA (reference sequence). V lost 6 bases and J 6 bases, leaving 14 bases between the germline ends. The CDR3 is CSAPGGGHGYTL. The CDR3 nucleotides read TGCAGTGCCCCGGGAGGGGGGCATGGCTACACCTTG.

V and J are TRBV12-3 or TRBV12-4 and TRBJ1-1; a possible D gene is TRBD1 (5 bases). Trimming pared 6 bases from V and 1 base from J, leaving 18 bases between. The CDR3 length is 16 residues. For the CDR3, the DNA is TGTGCCAGCAGGGCCCCGACAGTACACACGAACACTGAAGCTTTCTTT. Translated: CASRAPTVHTNTEAFF.

This clonotype was counted at least ten times. This chain links TRBV28 with TRBJ1-1, with D unclear. Germline values: CDR1 MDHEN, CDR2 SYDVKM. The CDR3 extends over 11 amino acids. Trimming took 2 bases from V and 10 from J, leaving 8 bases between them. As DNA, the CDR3 is TGTGCCAGCAGTTTACTAGGGAGAGCTTTCTTT. This sequence encodes CASSLLGRAFF.

This clonotype was seen at least ten times. V and J are TRBV5-6 and TRBJ2-5; 7 nucleotides match TRBD1. Losses at the gene ends were 5 bases for V and 4 bases for J; bases not matched to a gene: 5. CDR3 length: 13 amino acids. CDR1 and CDR2 from the germline V gene are SGHDT and YYEEEE. The CDR3 DNA reads as TGTGCCAGCAGAAGACAGGGTCCAGAGACCCAGTACTTC. It is translated as CASRRQGPETQYF. Drawing the rest from reference TRBV5-6 and TRBJ2-5, the complete variable domain is DAGVTQSPTHLIKTRGQQVTLRCSPKSGHDTVSWYQQALGQGPQFIFQYYEEEERQRGNFPDRFSGHQFPNYSSELNVNALLLGDSALYLCASRRQGPETQYFGPGTRLLVL.

A few counts support this clonotype. The CDR3: CASSFSTGLGAFF. CDR3 in DNA: TGTGCCAGCAGTTTCTCGACAGGGTTGGGAGCTTTCTTT. V is TRBV12-3 or TRBV12-4 and J is TRBJ1-1; 7 nucleotides match TRBD1. Trimming took 3 bases from V and 10 from J; bases not matched to a gene: 8. The CDR3 runs 13 residues.

This clonotype was observed at least ten times. The chain recombines TRBV10-3 with TRBJ2-1; TRBD1 is a possible D gene (5 bases). Germline V CDR1 and CDR2: ENHRY, SYGVKD. The CDR3 has 12 amino acids. Trimming stripped 0 bases from V and 10 bases from J, with 7 bases between. CDR3 bases: TGTGCCATCAGTGAGTCCCGACAGGAGCAGTTCTTC. Protein sequence: CAISESRQEQFF.

This clonotype was counted ten times or more. The chain recombines TRBV12-5 with TRBJ2-1; 7 bases align to TRBD1. Trimming removed 4 bases from V and 7 bases from J; junction bases left unmatched: 7. CDR1 is LGHNT and CDR2 is FRNRAP in the germline V gene. This CDR3 contains 14 residues. CDR3 DNA sequence: TGTGCTAGTGGTTCCGCGACAGGGTGGAATGAGCAGTTCTTC. This translates into CASGSATGWNEQFF.

This clonotype was picked up many times. The chain is built from TRBV5-5 and TRBJ2-7; D perhaps matches TRBD2 (5 bases). The germline gives CDR1 SGHKS, CDR2 YYEKEE (reference sequence). CDR3 length: 14 amino acids. V lost 2 bases, J lost 5 bases, and 14 bases lay in between. CDR3 loop: CASSFGRGVDEQYF. CDR3 in DNA: TGTGCCAGCAGCTTTGGTCGGGGTGTGGACGAGCAGTACTTC.